Listed below are T cell receptor beta chains from one sample, sequenced in a study of T cell repertoires in urothelial bladder cancer. Assay used: immunoSEQ multiplex PCR; TCRdb lists only in-frame clones, some missing. Of around 11,000 clones listed, about 64% are singletons. The sequencing sample was made of tumor-infiltrating cells from bladder cancer. The receptors come from a human donor with a benign inflammatory bladder lesion. Both conserved end residues are part of each CDR3. Fields, in order: clone size, D gene, CDR3 length, J gene, V gene, CDR3 DNA, CDR3 protein. A D gene is named only where the DNA matches it firmly. Clone size is not always given. Where it is, it says once, few, many or a class for expanded clones.

clone_size: -
d_call: -
cdr3_length: 15
j_call: TRBJ1-3
v_call: TRBV23-1
cdr3_nt: TGCGCCAGCAGCCCGCTCGGGGGTCCTGGAAACACCATATATTTT
cdr3_aa: CASSPLGGPGNTIYF

clone_size: -
d_call: -
cdr3_length: 15
j_call: TRBJ1-2
v_call: TRBV6-1
cdr3_nt: TGTGCCAGCAGTGAAGCGCCAGGGGAGAACTATGGCTACACCTTC
cdr3_aa: CASSEAPGENYGYTF

clone_size: once
d_call: TRBD2
cdr3_length: 15
j_call: TRBJ2-7
v_call: TRBV11-2
cdr3_nt: TGTGCCAGCAGCTTAGGAAGCGGGAACTCCTACGAGCAGTACTTC
cdr3_aa: CASSLGSGNSYEQYF

clone_size: -
d_call: TRBD2
cdr3_length: 17
j_call: TRBJ2-7
v_call: TRBV5-6
cdr3_nt: TGTGCCAGCAGCGAAGGACTAGCGGGGGGGGCGCCTGACGAGCAGTACTTC
cdr3_aa: CASSEGLAGGAPDEQYF

clone_size: -
d_call: -
cdr3_length: 14
j_call: TRBJ2-7
v_call: TRBV9
cdr3_nt: TGTGCCAGCAGCACAAGTACGTCCCCCTACGAGCAGTACTTC
cdr3_aa: CASSTSTSPYEQYF

clone_size: few
d_call: -
cdr3_length: 11
j_call: TRBJ2-2
v_call: TRBV7-8
cdr3_nt: TGTGCCAGCACCAGATCCGGGGAGCTGTTTTTT
cdr3_aa: CASTRSGELFF

clone_size: -
d_call: TRBD1
cdr3_length: 16
j_call: TRBJ2-2
v_call: TRBV5-1
cdr3_nt: TGCGCCAGCAGCCCGGAGACAGGGAGCAACACCGGGGAGCTGTTTTTT
cdr3_aa: CASSPETGSNTGELFF

clone_size: few
d_call: -
cdr3_length: 15
j_call: TRBJ1-5
v_call: TRBV27
cdr3_nt: TGTGCCAGCAGTTTATCGTACAGGGAAGGTCAGCCCCAGCATTTT
cdr3_aa: CASSLSYREGQPQHF

clone_size: -
d_call: -
cdr3_length: 12
j_call: TRBJ2-7
v_call: TRBV11-2
cdr3_nt: TGTGCCAGCAGCCCAGATCGGTCCGAGCAGTACTTC
cdr3_aa: CASSPDRSEQYF

clone_size: -
d_call: -
cdr3_length: 13
j_call: TRBJ2-5
v_call: TRBV5-6
cdr3_nt: TGTGCCAGCAGCTCAGAGGGCCAAGAGACCCAGTACTTC
cdr3_aa: CASSSEGQETQYF

clone_size: -
d_call: -
cdr3_length: 18
j_call: TRBJ2-3
v_call: TRBV7-2
cdr3_nt: TGTGCCAGCAGCTCCCGGGGGCCCGGGACGGTTAGCACAGATACGCAGTATTTT
cdr3_aa: CASSSRGPGTVSTDTQYF

clone_size: medium-sized
d_call: TRBD2
cdr3_length: 15
j_call: TRBJ2-2
v_call: TRBV7-3
cdr3_nt: TGTGCCAGCAGCACGACTAGCGTGAACACCGGGGAGCTGTTTTTT
cdr3_aa: CASSTTSVNTGELFF

clone_size: few
d_call: -
cdr3_length: 15
j_call: TRBJ2-5
v_call: TRBV10-3
cdr3_nt: TGTGCCATCAGACCGGGAACATGGAGTCAAGAGACCCAGTACTTC
cdr3_aa: CAIRPGTWSQETQYF

clone_size: -
d_call: TRBD2
cdr3_length: 17
j_call: TRBJ2-2
v_call: TRBV4-2
cdr3_nt: TGTGCCAGCAGCCAACTAGCGGGGGTTCAGAACACCGGGGAGCTGTTTTTT
cdr3_aa: CASSQLAGVQNTGELFF

clone_size: few
d_call: TRBD2
cdr3_length: 15
j_call: TRBJ2-3
v_call: TRBV7-9
cdr3_nt: TGTGCCAGCAGCCTTGGACTAGCGGGGACAGATACGCAGTATTTT
cdr3_aa: CASSLGLAGTDTQYF

clone_size: -
d_call: -
cdr3_length: 15
j_call: TRBJ2-5
v_call: TRBV4-1
cdr3_nt: TGCGCCAGCAGCCAAGGGTTCAGGGCGGGAGAGACCCAGTACTTC
cdr3_aa: CASSQGFRAGETQYF

clone_size: -
d_call: TRBD2
cdr3_length: 17
j_call: TRBJ2-5
v_call: TRBV7-2
cdr3_nt: TGTGCCAGCAGCTTTCTAGCGGGGGGGCGCATAGAGGAGACCCAGTACTTC
cdr3_aa: CASSFLAGGRIEETQYF

clone_size: -
d_call: -
cdr3_length: 14
j_call: TRBJ2-7
v_call: TRBV11-2
cdr3_nt: TGTGCCAGCAGCTTAGATGGCAGCAACTACGAGCAGTACTTC
cdr3_aa: CASSLDGSNYEQYF

clone_size: -
d_call: -
cdr3_length: 16
j_call: TRBJ2-4
v_call: TRBV7-8
cdr3_nt: TGTGCCAGCAGCTTAATGGGTACTCAAGCCAAAAACATTCAGTACTTC
cdr3_aa: CASSLMGTQAKNIQYF

clone_size: -
d_call: TRBD1
cdr3_length: 18
j_call: TRBJ1-2
v_call: TRBV4-1
cdr3_nt: TGCGCCAGCAGCCAAGATCTAGGGGGCGCGTTGCGAGATTATGGCTACACCTTC
cdr3_aa: CASSQDLGGALRDYGYTF

clone_size: -
d_call: -
cdr3_length: 15
j_call: TRBJ1-1
v_call: TRBV6-1
cdr3_nt: TGTGCCAGCAGATTACAGTACGCCTTGAACACTGAAGCTTTCTTT
cdr3_aa: CASRLQYALNTEAFF

clone_size: once
d_call: -
cdr3_length: 18
j_call: TRBJ2-7
v_call: TRBV4-1
cdr3_nt: TGCGCCAGCAGCCAAGCAATCGGCTCTTACCCCTTCCTACGAGAACAGTACTTC
cdr3_aa: CASSQAIGSYPFLREQYF

clone_size: few
d_call: TRBD1
cdr3_length: 14
j_call: TRBJ2-7
v_call: TRBV9
cdr3_nt: TGTGCCAGCAGCCCACAGGGGTTCCGCTACGAGCAGTACTTC
cdr3_aa: CASSPQGFRYEQYF

clone_size: -
d_call: TRBD1
cdr3_length: 15
j_call: TRBJ2-7
v_call: TRBV7-9
cdr3_nt: TGTGCCAGCAGCCCATGGGACAGGGACGACTACGAGCAGTACTTC
cdr3_aa: CASSPWDRDDYEQYF

clone_size: -
d_call: -
cdr3_length: 14
j_call: TRBJ2-3
v_call: TRBV7-9
cdr3_nt: TGTGCCAGCAGCTTCGAAGGTCTGTCGGATACGCAGTATTTT
cdr3_aa: CASSFEGLSDTQYF

clone_size: few
d_call: -
cdr3_length: 19
j_call: TRBJ2-7
v_call: TRBV5-1
cdr3_nt: TGCGCCAGCAGCGCCGGAGGTAGATTGGCGTTAGGGAAGATAGGGGAGCAGTACTTC
cdr3_aa: CASSAGGRLALGKIGEQYF

clone_size: -
d_call: -
cdr3_length: 14
j_call: TRBJ2-1
v_call: TRBV5-6
cdr3_nt: TGTGCCAGCAGCTTGTCCCGGGGGAAGAATGAGCAGTTCTTC
cdr3_aa: CASSLSRGKNEQFF

clone_size: -
d_call: -
cdr3_length: 14
j_call: TRBJ1-2
v_call: TRBV5-5
cdr3_nt: TGTGCCAGCAGCCTCCAGTGGCTCCACTATGGCTACACCTTC
cdr3_aa: CASSLQWLHYGYTF

clone_size: -
d_call: TRBD1
cdr3_length: 13
j_call: TRBJ1-6
v_call: TRBV6-6
cdr3_nt: TGTGCCGGAAGACGGGACAGCGATTCACCCCTCCACTTT
cdr3_aa: CAGRRDSDSPLHF

clone_size: -
d_call: TRBD1
cdr3_length: 17
j_call: TRBJ1-2
v_call: TRBV7-9
cdr3_nt: TGTGCCAGCAGTCCACCTTTGGGACAGGGGGCCGTTAATGGCTACACCTTC
cdr3_aa: CASSPPLGQGAVNGYTF

clone_size: once
d_call: -
cdr3_length: 15
j_call: TRBJ1-2
v_call: TRBV30
cdr3_nt: TGTGCCTGGAGTGCGGGACATCGGTGGGACTATGGCTACACCTTC
cdr3_aa: CAWSAGHRWDYGYTF

clone_size: -
d_call: TRBD2
cdr3_length: 15
j_call: TRBJ2-3
v_call: TRBV19
cdr3_nt: TGTGCCAGTAGTATACCTAGCGGGGGGACAGATACGCAGTATTTT
cdr3_aa: CASSIPSGGTDTQYF

clone_size: -
d_call: -
cdr3_length: 12
j_call: TRBJ1-2
v_call: TRBV30
cdr3_nt: TGTGCCTGGAAAGCCCCAGGCTATGGCTACACCTTC
cdr3_aa: CAWKAPGYGYTF

clone_size: -
d_call: -
cdr3_length: 12
j_call: TRBJ1-1
v_call: TRBV19
cdr3_nt: TGTGCCAGCGCGTCCTCTGGCTCTGAAGCTTTCTTT
cdr3_aa: CASASSGSEAFF

clone_size: -
d_call: -
cdr3_length: 14
j_call: TRBJ2-1
v_call: TRBV6-5
cdr3_nt: TGTGCCAGCAGTTACTTTGGGGGGTTAAATGAGCAGTTCTTC
cdr3_aa: CASSYFGGLNEQFF

clone_size: -
d_call: -
cdr3_length: 16
j_call: TRBJ2-2
v_call: TRBV19
cdr3_nt: TGTGCCAGTAGTACCGACAGTTATTCGAACACCGGGGAGCTGTTTTTT
cdr3_aa: CASSTDSYSNTGELFF

clone_size: -
d_call: -
cdr3_length: 15
j_call: TRBJ2-5
v_call: TRBV7-8
cdr3_nt: TGTGCCAGCAGCCCCGCCTTGGGTCCACAAGAGACCCAGTACTTC
cdr3_aa: CASSPALGPQETQYF

clone_size: -
d_call: -
cdr3_length: 15
j_call: TRBJ2-1
v_call: TRBV9
cdr3_nt: TGTGCCAGCAGCGTGAGCCCGGACGGTTGGAATGAGCAGTTCTTC
cdr3_aa: CASSVSPDGWNEQFF

clone_size: -
d_call: TRBD1
cdr3_length: 16
j_call: TRBJ2-7
v_call: TRBV5-4
cdr3_nt: TGTGCCAGCAGCCCTCTACCGGGACAGGGGACAAACGAGCAGTACTTC
cdr3_aa: CASSPLPGQGTNEQYF

clone_size: once
d_call: TRBD1
cdr3_length: 15
j_call: TRBJ2-2
v_call: TRBV5-1
cdr3_nt: TGCGCCAGCAGCTTGACGACAGGGGGTTTCGGGGAGCTGTTTTTT
cdr3_aa: CASSLTTGGFGELFF

clone_size: few
d_call: -
cdr3_length: 15
j_call: TRBJ1-2
v_call: TRBV11-2
cdr3_nt: TGTGCCAGCAGCTTAATTGTCGCGGGGATCGGTGGCTACACCTTC
cdr3_aa: CASSLIVAGIGGYTF

clone_size: -
d_call: -
cdr3_length: 16
j_call: TRBJ2-7
v_call: TRBV7-8
cdr3_nt: TGTGCCAGCAGCTTAGCTTGGGGACGCCGGGGGAACGAGCAGTACTTC
cdr3_aa: CASSLAWGRRGNEQYF

clone_size: few
d_call: -
cdr3_length: 14
j_call: TRBJ2-7
v_call: TRBV7-9
cdr3_nt: TGTGCCAGCAGCTTATGGAGAGGGTCGGGGGAGCAGTACTTC
cdr3_aa: CASSLWRGSGEQYF